Below are 19 T cell receptor beta chains sequenced from a single sample in a study of T cell changes during pregnancy in multiple sclerosis. TCRdb's table, derived via immunoSEQ multiplex PCR, lists solely in-frame clones and lacks some. The data contain fewer than 50,000 clones, approximately 94% of them seen just once; the ten biggest clones take up about 4.7%. The sequences come from CD8+ T cells from peripheral blood mononuclear cells, collected in the first trimester of pregnancy. Receptors originate from a female donor with multiple sclerosis, enrolled in a pregnancy study.

V is TRBV28 and J is TRBJ2-5; 14 bases fit TRBD2. J lost 4 bases, V lost 3 bases, and 1 base had no gene match. Looked up from germline, CDR1 is MDHEN and CDR2 is SYDVKM. This CDR3 is built from 15 residues. The CDR3 loop is CASSFGTSGRETQYF. The CDR3 DNA is TGTGCCAGCAGTTTTGGGACTAGCGGGAGAGAGACCCAGTACTTC.

The V gene is TRBV5-1, the J gene TRBJ2-4; 11 positions agree with TRBD1. This CDR3 spans 17 amino acids. Germline V gene lookup returns CDR1 SGHRS and CDR2 YFSETQ. V shed 0 bases, J shed 11 bases, and the junction held 13 bases outside the gene matches. The CDR3 here is CASSLGTGGLMEAVQYF. Written as DNA, the CDR3 is TGCGCCAGCAGCTTGGGGACAGGGGGCCTGATGGAGGCGGTTCAGTACTTC.

The chain links TRBV15 to TRBJ1-1; weak D call: TRBD1 (6 bases). Germline V gene data show CDR1 as LNHNV and CDR2 as YYDKDF (reference sequence). V dropped 5 bases and J dropped 5 bases, with 15 bases sitting between them. This CDR3 has 14 residues. CDR3 in DNA: TGTGCCACCAGCGGGGGACATTGGGGGACTGAAGCTTTCTTT. Its translation: CATSGGHWGTEAFF. Combining the CDR3 with reference TRBV15 and TRBJ1-1 gives the whole variable domain DAMVIQNPRYQVTQFGKPVTLSCSQTLNHNVMYWYQQKSSQAPKLLFHYYDKDFNNEADTPDNFQSRRPNTSFCFLDIRSPGLGDTAMYLCATSGGHWGTEAFFGQGTRLTVV.

As concerns this clone: One junction end does not reproduce the germline sequence, and a read error may be involved. The J gene is TRBJ2-1, the V gene TRBV7-9; TRBD2 agrees at 12 bases. This CDR3 has 15 residues. CDR1 and CDR2 from the germline V gene are SEHNR and FQNEAQ (reference sequence). CDR3 region: CASSLAGGPNYEQFF. DNA of the CDR3: TGTGCCAGCAGCCTAGCGGGAGGGCCGAACTATGAGCAGTTCTTC.

The rearrangement uses TRBV29-1 and TRBJ2-7; 9 bases are shared with TRBD1. Trimming cost V 0 bases and J 4 bases; bases outside gene matches: 4. There are 14 residues in the CDR3. Germline values: CDR1 SQVTM, CDR2 ANQGSEA. In DNA form, the CDR3 reads TGCAGCGTTGAAGATGAGACAGGGGGGTACGAGCAGTACTTC. Amino acid sequence: CSVEDETGGYEQYF.

The chain joins TRBV15 to TRBJ2-5; D may be TRBD2 (5 bases). CDR1 and CDR2 (germline): LNHNV, YYDKDF (reference sequence). This CDR3 comprises 15 residues. Trimming shortened V by 3 bases and J by 5 bases, and 16 bases separated the two germline ends. The CDR3 here is CATSSDPGRGETQYF. Written as DNA, the CDR3 is TGTGCCACCAGCAGTGACCCCGGCCGAGGGGAGACCCAGTACTTC.

The chain employs TRBV10-2 and TRBJ2-3, with TRBD2 matching over 11 bases. The germline gives CDR1 WSHSY, CDR2 SAAADI. Trimming at V came to 6 bases and at J to 5 bases, leaving 1 base not matched to a gene. This CDR3 is 13 amino acids long. CDR3 in DNA: TGCGCCAGCAGGGGACTAGCGGTAGATACGCAGTATTTT. The encoded protein is CASRGLAVDTQYF.

J is TRBJ2-2 and V is TRBV7-7, with D possibly matching TRBD1 (6 bases). CDR1 and CDR2 (germline): SSHAT, FNYEAQ (reference sequence). V was trimmed by 3 bases and J by 4 bases, leaving 12 bases between them. This CDR3 spans 15 amino acids. The CDR3 loop reads CASSFSTGSTGELFF. CDR3 coding DNA: TGTGCCAGCAGCTTTTCAACAGGGAGCACCGGGGAGCTGTTTTTT.

The V and J genes are TRBV27 and TRBJ2-5; D is undetermined. The CDR3 is 15 residues long. Trimming removed 6 bases from V and 2 bases from J, with 16 bases in between. The germline gives CDR1 MNHEY, CDR2 SMNVEV (reference sequence). CDR3 coding DNA: TGTGCCAGCAGGGCAGAGGCAACGAAGCAAGAGACCCAGTACTTC. Translation: CASRAEATKQETQYF.

The rearrangement uses TRBV5-1 and TRBJ1-5; 11 bases are shared with TRBD1. CDR3 length: 14 residues. With V trimmed by 4 bases and J by 6 bases, 3 bases remained unmatched. The germline CDR1 and CDR2 sequences are SGHRS and YFSETQ. The CDR3 sequence: CASSTGQGGQPQHF. DNA for the CDR3: TGCGCCAGCAGCACGGGACAGGGGGGTCAGCCCCAGCATTTT.

The chain recombines TRBV5-1 with TRBJ2-7; possible D gene TRBD2, 6 bases. V shed 4 bases and J shed 4 bases, with 24 bases lying between them. This CDR3 has 17 residues. CDR1 and CDR2 (germline): SGHRS, YFSETQ. DNA for the CDR3: TGCGCCAGCAGCCCCGAATTGGGACTCCCCTTATATTACGAGCAGTACTTC. This translates into CASSPELGLPLYYEQYF.

This clone was seen many times. The chain is built from TRBV2 and TRBJ2-7; TRBD2 agrees at 13 bases. The germline CDR1 and CDR2 sequences are SNHLY and FYNNEI. This CDR3 spans 14 amino acids. V was pared by 8 bases and J by 3 bases, with 4 bases of the junction left unmatched. The CDR3 region is CASQGLAGIYEQYF. CDR3 coding DNA: TGTGCCAGCCAGGGACTAGCGGGGATCTACGAGCAGTACTTC. The variable domain in full, with the rest retrieved from reference TRBV2 and TRBJ2-7, is EPEVTQTPSHQVTQMGQEVILRCVPISNHLYFYWYRQILGQKVEFLVSFYNNEISEKSEIFDDQFSVERPDGSNFTLKIRSTKLEDSAMYFCASQGLAGIYEQYFGPGTRLTVT.

This chain connects TRBV18 to TRBJ2-1; D might be TRBD2 (6 bases). CDR1 and CDR2 from the germline V gene are KGHSH and LQKENI. V lost 3 bases, J lost 8 bases, and 14 bases lay in between. CDR3 length equals 14 residues. CDR3 bases: TGTGCCAGCTCACCGTCGGGACGGAGGGATGAGCAGTTCTTC. Amino acid sequence: CASSPSGRRDEQFF.

DNA for the CDR3: TGTGCCAGCAGCTCACGGACAGAAGAGACCCAGTACTTC. Its protein product is CASSSRTEETQYF. J is TRBJ2-5 and V is TRBV7-8, with a tentative D call TRBD1 (6 bases). The germline V gene encodes CDR1 SGHVS and CDR2 FQNEAQ. This CDR3 comprises 13 residues. V lost 4 bases, J lost 3 bases, and 9 bases lay in between.

The chain recombines TRBV9 with TRBJ2-2, with 10 bases that match TRBD1. Looked up from germline, CDR1 is SGDLS and CDR2 is YYNGEE. With V trimmed by 3 bases and J by 5 bases, 19 bases remained unmatched. This CDR3 has 20 residues. This CDR3 reads CASSARQGATGGTRTGELFF. The CDR3 DNA is TGTGCCAGCAGCGCCAGACAGGGGGCAACGGGAGGGACGAGAACCGGGGAGCTGTTTTTT.

This rearrangement joins TRBV7-9 to TRBJ2-5; 12 bases align to TRBD2. Looked up from germline, CDR1 is SEHNR and CDR2 is FQNEAQ (reference sequence). This CDR3 has 16 amino acids. Losses at the gene ends were 4 bases for V and 7 bases for J; bases not matched to a gene: 10. CDR3 DNA sequence: TGTGCCAGCAGCTCTCATAGAGGACTAGCGGGATGGACCCAGTACTTC. Its translation: CASSSHRGLAGWTQYF.

The genes are TRBV25-1 and TRBJ2-7; TRBD1 matches at 7 bases. Per germline, CDR1 MGHDK and CDR2 SYGVNS. This CDR3 region has 16 residues. V was pared by 4 bases and J by 0 bases, with 9 bases of the junction left unmatched. The CDR3 protein is CASSAHTGQTSYEQYF. The CDR3 DNA follows: TGTGCCAGCAGTGCCCATACGGGACAGACCTCCTACGAGCAGTACTTC.

This rearrangement joins TRBV7-8 to TRBJ1-5; D is possibly TRBD1 (5 bases). Trimming took off 4 bases at V and 2 bases at J, with 12 bases between the two ends. Germline CDR1 is SGHVS and CDR2 is FQNEAQ. This CDR3 has 15 amino acids. The CDR3 here is CASSSSGDGNQPQHF. DNA for the CDR3: TGTGCCAGCAGCTCCAGCGGGGACGGCAATCAGCCCCAGCATTTT.

The chain links TRBV10-3 to TRBJ2-1; 10 nucleotides line up with TRBD1. The CDR3 consists of 13 residues. The ends lost 8 bases at V and 7 bases at J; junction bases unmatched: 5. Germline V gene data show CDR1 as ENHRY and CDR2 as SYGVKD. The CDR3 DNA reads as TGTGCCATCGGGACAGGGGAAGGGAATGAGCAGTTCTTC. This encodes CAIGTGEGNEQFF.